This TCR beta chain is drawn from a study of Ad26.COV2.S vaccination and SARS-CoV-2 variants. General study results and limits: Non-spike TCR breadth did not differ much between vaccine and placebo recipients.

Of note for this clone: Its cognate antigen is unknown.

Germline CDR1 is SQVTM and CDR2 is ANQGSEA. With 5 bases clipped from V and 9 bases from J, the junction kept 2 bases outside the gene matches. CDR3 length: 13 residues. Documented treatment: around 19 received Ad26.COV2.S at low or high dose, single or two shots; 5 received placebo; per-sample allocation not given. Material that was analyzed had been drawn on day 63 after the first vaccine or placebo injection. Profiled with immunoSEQ multiplex PCR; TCRdb holds only in-frame clones, not every one. The repertoire includes approximately 350,000 clones, around nine tenths of them detected once, and roughly 3.2% sits in the top ten.

The sequence was obtained from a person aged 18-60 years who received the Ad26.COV2.S COVID-19 vaccine or a placebo. Material: peripheral blood, obtained in a trial of Ad26.COV2.S vaccine versus placebo. The chain is built from TRBV29-1 and TRBJ1-6; TRBD1 matches 12 bases. DNA for the CDR3: TGCAGCGTTAGGGACAGGGGGCGTTCACCCCTCCACTTT. It translates to CSVRDRGRSPLHF.